Each of the 21 T cell receptor beta chains below was sequenced from the same sample in a study of blood T cell repertoires in COVID-19. Method: immunoSEQ multiplex PCR; TCRdb's copy keeps in-frame clones and lacks some. The table records more than 110,000 clones, 75% to 85% of them present only once. Input material: peripheral blood. The receptor source for this set is a woman older than 75 with acute or convalescent COVID-19.

The chain employs TRBV23-1 and TRBJ2-7, with a possible D match to TRBD1 (6 bases). TRBV23-1 is identified as an open reading frame with a role that is uncertain. Trimming took 8 bases from V and 2 from J, leaving 13 bases between them. This CDR3 has 13 amino acids. This CDR3 is CASVNTGTYEQYF. CDR3 in DNA: TGCGCCAGCGTAAACACAGGGACCTACGAGCAGTACTTC.

V and J are TRBV7-9 and TRBJ1-2; 7 nucleotides agree with TRBD1. CDR3 length: 13 amino acids. The junction had 9 bases not matched to a gene; V was cut back by 11 bases and J by 3 bases. Germline values: CDR1 SEHNR, CDR2 FQNEAQ (reference sequence). CDR3 DNA: TGTGCCTGCTCCGGGACAGCGCACTATGGCTACACCTTC. Its protein product is CACSGTAHYGYTF.

In its sample, this clone was seen a few times. The V call is TRBV5-1, the J call TRBJ2-3, with 11 bases fitting TRBD2. Germline CDR1 and CDR2: SGHRS and YFSETQ. After removal of 5 bases from V and 4 bases from J, the junction contained 9 bases not matched to a gene. This CDR3 is 16 amino acids long. The CDR3 DNA sequence: TGCGCCAGCAGTCAGGTAGCGGGAGGGCCGGCAGATACGCAGTATTTT. Amino acid sequence: CASSQVAGGPADTQYF.

V and J are TRBV19 and TRBJ1-1, with TRBD1 identical over 9 bases. Germline loops: CDR1 LNHDA, CDR2 SQIVND (reference sequence). The CDR3 is 15 residues long. Trimming took 7 bases from V and 1 from J; bases not matched to a gene: 7. The CDR3 reads CASTETGGWNTEAFF. In DNA, the CDR3 is TGTGCCAGTACCGAGACAGGGGGATGGAACACTGAAGCTTTCTTT.

V gene TRBV28 combines with J gene TRBJ2-3, with TRBD2 identical over 9 bases. Per the germline V gene, CDR1 is MDHEN and CDR2 is SYDVKM. This CDR3 is built from 18 residues. The V segment lost 3 bases and the J segment 2 bases; nucleotides outside the gene matches: 12. CDR3 coding DNA: TGTGCCAGCAGTTTCCCCATACTAGCGGGTGGGGACACAGATACGCAGTATTTT. This sequence encodes CASSFPILAGGDTDTQYF.

This sequence joins TRBV27 and TRBJ1-4; the D gene is possibly TRBD1 (6 bases). V lost 5 bases and J lost 8, with 24 bases in between. This CDR3 comprises 17 residues. Germline CDR1 reads MNHEY; CDR2 reads SMNVEV (reference sequence). This chain's CDR3 is CASSGILRGGAQEKLFF. The CDR3 DNA reads as TGTGCCAGCAGTGGTATATTGCGGGGGGGCGCTCAGGAAAAACTGTTTTTT.

The chain uses TRBV28 and TRBJ1-2, with D unclear. The CDR3 has 18 amino acids. Germline V CDR1 and CDR2: MDHEN, SYDVKM. Trimming cost V 5 bases and J 0 bases, with 22 bases left between them. CDR3 nucleotide sequence: TGTGCCAGCAGTAACCTGGGAGAGGGTGAATTCCCTAACTATGGCTACACCTTC. Translated: CASSNLGEGEFPNYGYTF.

In DNA, the CDR3 is TGTGCCAGCAGCTTTAGCTTCTCTGGGGCCAACGTCCTGACTTTC. Translated: CASSFSFSGANVLTF. The chain recombines TRBV11-2 with TRBJ2-6; D gene uncertain. Germline V gives CDR1 SGHAT, CDR2 FQNNGV. The CDR3 consists of 15 residues. Trimming took off 3 bases at V and 0 bases at J, with 6 bases between the two ends.

The chain links TRBV5-1 to TRBJ2-2, with TRBD2 matching 7 bases. Trimming cost V 6 bases and J 4 bases; bases outside gene matches: 9. The CDR3 covers 15 residues. From germline, CDR1 is SGHRS and CDR2 YFSETQ. The CDR3 loop reads CASNRGDIGTGELFF. The CDR3 DNA reads TGCGCCAGCAATCGGGGGGATATTGGCACCGGGGAGCTGTTTTTT.

The genes are TRBV28 and TRBJ2-5; a possible D gene is TRBD1 (6 bases). Trimming took 7 bases from V and 2 from J, leaving 23 bases between them. Germline CDR1 MDHEN, CDR2 SYDVKM. The CDR3 runs to 17 residues. CDR3 loop: CASTTYTSGTSQETQYF. The CDR3 DNA reads TGTGCCAGCACTACATACACCTCCGGGACAAGTCAAGAGACCCAGTACTTC. Full variable domain (rest looked up from reference TRBV28 and TRBJ2-5): DVKVTQSSRYLVKRTGEKVFLECVQDMDHENMFWYRQDPGLGLRLIYFSYDVKMKEKGDIPEGYSVSREKKERFSLILESASTNQTSMYLCASTTYTSGTSQETQYFGPGTRLLVL.

The chain couples TRBV7-6 to TRBJ2-1, with 11 nucleotides matching TRBD2. The V and J ends lost 1 base and 0 bases, in that order; junction bases with no gene match: 17. The CDR3 contains 22 residues. The germline V gene encodes CDR1 SGHVS and CDR2 FNYEAQ. CDR3 region: CASSLEFLTSGSGASSYNEQFF. The CDR3 nucleotides read TGTGCCAGCAGCTTAGAATTTTTAACTAGCGGGAGTGGGGCCAGCTCCTACAATGAGCAGTTCTTC.

The J gene is TRBJ1-2, the V gene TRBV28, with a possible D match to TRBD1 (6 bases). Looked up from germline, CDR1 is MDHEN and CDR2 is SYDVKM. This CDR3 contains 12 residues. Trimming cost V 7 bases and J 5 bases, with 11 bases left between them. Here the CDR3 DNA reads TGTGCCAGCAATTCACAGGGATATGGCTACACCTTC. Its translation: CASNSQGYGYTF.

V gene TRBV7-2 combines with J gene TRBJ1-2, with D unclear. This CDR3 spans 13 amino acids. V lost 2 bases to trimming and J lost 9 bases, with 13 bases between them. CDR1 is SGHTA and CDR2 is FQGNSA in the germline V gene. CDR3 sequence reads: CASSLTREASYTF. The CDR3 coding sequence is TGTGCCAGCAGCTTAACTAGAGAAGCCAGCTACACCTTC.

On this clone: Other DNA sequences in the sample encode the same CDR3. The V and J genes are TRBV10-1 and TRBJ1-6; 8 bases agree with TRBD1. This CDR3 is built from 13 residues. J lost 9 bases, V lost 8 bases, and 6 bases had no gene match. Germline V gene sequence: CDR1 WNHNN, CDR2 SYGVQD (reference sequence). DNA for the CDR3: TGCGCCAGCCAAGGACAGGGTAGTTCACCCCTCCACTTT. Amino acids: CASQGQGSSPLHF.

This chain links TRBV5-5 with TRBJ1-4; 8 bases are shared with TRBD1. The germline V gene encodes CDR1 SGHKS and CDR2 YYEKEE (reference sequence). This CDR3 comprises 13 residues. V shed 7 bases and J 7 bases; nucleotides not matched to a gene: 6. The CDR3 here is CASQQGVGEKLFF. Written as DNA, the CDR3 is TGTGCCAGCCAACAGGGGGTGGGTGAAAAACTGTTTTTT.

This chain joins TRBV28 and TRBJ1-2; D uncertain. In germline, CDR1 is MDHEN, CDR2 SYDVKM. Deletions cut 5 bases from V and 0 bases from J, with 7 bases between. The CDR3 extends over 13 amino acids. CDR3 protein: CASSAQPNYGYTF. CDR3 DNA sequence: TGTGCCAGCAGTGCACAGCCTAACTATGGCTACACCTTC.

V and J are TRBV10-1 and TRBJ2-7, with D maybe TRBD2 (6 bases). This CDR3 region has 15 residues. Germline CDR1 is WNHNN and CDR2 is SYGVQD (reference sequence). Deletions cut 3 bases from V and 2 bases from J, with 14 bases between. CDR3 coding DNA: TGCGCCAGCAGTGATACGGCGGGCGGGGCCTACGAGCAGTACTTC. Translated: CASSDTAGGAYEQYF.

The chain has TRBV7-2 and TRBJ2-1; 12 bases fit TRBD2. Germline trimming cut 5 bases from V and 2 bases from J; bases unmatched to any gene: 1. The germline V gene has CDR1 SGHTA and CDR2 FQGNSA. The CDR3 contains 15 residues. The CDR3 nucleotides read TGTGCCAGCAGCACTAGCGGGGGGCCCTACAATGAGCAGTTCTTC. This sequence encodes CASSTSGGPYNEQFF.

The chain joins TRBV15 to TRBJ2-2, with 8 bases that match TRBD2. Germline V CDR1 and CDR2: LNHNV, YYDKDF (reference sequence). CDR3 size: 20 residues. With V trimmed by 4 bases and J by 1 base, 17 bases remained unmatched. The CDR3 loop is CATSNPSGLARKENTGELFF. The CDR3 DNA sequence: TGTGCCACCAGCAACCCGTCAGGACTAGCACGAAAAGAGAACACCGGGGAGCTGTTTTTT.

The chain joins TRBV19 to TRBJ1-5, with TRBD1 matching 7 bases. Germline assignment: CDR1 LNHDA and CDR2 SQIVND (reference sequence). The CDR3 totals 16 residues. The junction had 22 bases not matched to a gene; V was cut back by 10 bases and J by 10 bases. CDR3: CATSGGARGPTSPQHF. CDR3 nucleotides: TGTGCCACCAGCGGGGGGGCGAGGGGGCCAACGAGTCCCCAGCATTTT. Full variable domain (missing parts from reference TRBV19 and TRBJ1-5): DGGITQSPKYLFRKEGQNVTLSCEQNLNHDAMYWYRQDPGQGLRLIYYSQIVNDFQKGDIAEGYSVSREKKESFPLTVTSAQKNPTAFYLCATSGGARGPTSPQHFGDGTRLSIL.

This clone has only one observation. This chain links TRBV19 with TRBJ1-5, with 8 bases aligning to TRBD1. Germline V gene lookup returns CDR1 LNHDA and CDR2 SQIVND (reference sequence). Trimming at V came to 3 bases and at J to 7 bases, leaving 5 bases not matched to a gene. This CDR3 spans 14 amino acids. The CDR3 sequence: CASSIGQGAQPQHF. The CDR3 bases are TGTGCCAGTAGTATCGGCCAGGGGGCCCAGCCCCAGCATTTT.